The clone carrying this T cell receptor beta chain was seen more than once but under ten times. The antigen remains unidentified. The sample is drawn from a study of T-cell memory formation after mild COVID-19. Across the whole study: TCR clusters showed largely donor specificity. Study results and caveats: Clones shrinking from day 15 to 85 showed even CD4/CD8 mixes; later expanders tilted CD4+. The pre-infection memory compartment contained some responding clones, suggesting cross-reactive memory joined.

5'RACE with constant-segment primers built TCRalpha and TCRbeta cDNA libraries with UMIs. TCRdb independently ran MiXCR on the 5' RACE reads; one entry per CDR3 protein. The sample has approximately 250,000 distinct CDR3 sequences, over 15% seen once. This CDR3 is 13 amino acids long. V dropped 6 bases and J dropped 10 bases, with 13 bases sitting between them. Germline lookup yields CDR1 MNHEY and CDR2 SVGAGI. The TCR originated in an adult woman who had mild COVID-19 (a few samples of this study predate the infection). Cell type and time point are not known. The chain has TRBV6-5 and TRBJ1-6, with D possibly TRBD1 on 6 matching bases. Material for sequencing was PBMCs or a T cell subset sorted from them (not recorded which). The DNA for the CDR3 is TGTGCCAGCAGCAAACGACAGGAATCACCCCTCCACTTT. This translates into CASSKRQESPLHF.